This TCR beta chain comes out of a study of response to subunit inactivated influenza vaccine. TCRdb processed the RT-PCR reads anew with MiXCR; each CDR3 protein has one entry. The sample lists around 850,000 distinct CDR3 sequences; under 20% were seen once. The table lists this clonotype with a few counts. Its antigen is still unknown. Overall study results and limits: T cells newly recruited by each seasonal influenza vaccination are few, the authors suggested.

The CDR3 contains 14 residues. Germline lookup yields CDR1 SGHRS and CDR2 YFSETQ. Germline trimming cut 3 bases from V and 8 bases from J; bases unmatched to any gene: 4. V and J are TRBV5-1 and TRBJ1-6; 8 positions agree with TRBD1. This clonotype was obtained from a middle-aged man who received an inactivated influenza vaccine. The input for sequencing was PBMCs from blood, taken 4 to 6 days after vaccination. CDR3 region: CASSSQGVYSPLHF. Written as DNA, the CDR3 is TGCGCCAGCAGCTCACAGGGGGTCTATTCACCCCTCCACTTT.